This is a list of T cell receptor beta chains from one sample in a study of CD8+ T cells in alopecia areata. Data came from immunoSEQ multiplex PCR; TCRdb stores just in-frame clones and leaves some out. Of around 200,000 clones in the sample, roughly 50% are singletons; the top ten hold roughly a tenth. Source: CD8+ T cells sorted from blood, taken at week 24, from a patient treated with tofacitinib. These receptor sequences come from a human donor with alopecia areata. CDR3s include the opening cysteine and the closing phenylalanine or tryptophan. The order of the fields is clone size, D gene, J gene, V gene, CDR3 protein, CDR3 DNA. The D gene is left open where the match is weak. Not every row has a clone size; where given, it reads once, few, many or a size class.

>NA|TRBD2|TRBJ2-3|TRBV30
CAWSVTSGGADTQYF
TGTGCCTGGAGTGTAACTAGCGGGGGGGCAGATACGCAGTATTTT
>NA|NA|TRBJ1-5|TRBV13
CASSSRGQPQHF
TGTGCCAGCAGCTCCAGGGGACAGCCCCAGCATTTT
>NA|NA|TRBJ2-3|TRBV29-1
CSVAPRVIGTDTQYF
TGCAGCGTCGCCCCTAGGGTGATAGGCACAGATACGCAGTATTTT
>once|NA|TRBJ2-6|TRBV14
CASSLMTTSTNVLTF
TGTGCCAGCAGCCTCATGACGACTAGTACCAACGTCCTGACTTTC
>once|NA|TRBJ2-7|TRBV2
CASRPTGYEQYF
TGTGCCAGCAGACCGACGGGGTACGAGCAGTACTTC
>NA|NA|TRBJ2-3|TRBV5-6
CASSEGEDTQYF
TGTGCCAGCAGCGAGGGAGAGGATACGCAGTATTTT
>NA|NA|TRBJ1-1|TRBV27
CASSHAGIVEAFF
TGTGCCAGCAGTCACGCGGGGATCGTTGAAGCTTTCTTT
>few|NA|TRBJ2-1|TRBV14
CASSYYRATYNEQFF
TGTGCCAGCAGCTATTACAGGGCTACCTACAATGAGCAGTTCTTC
>medium-sized|NA|TRBJ2-1|TRBV9
CASSVEGSWDEQFF
TGTGCCAGCAGCGTAGAGGGTAGTTGGGATGAGCAGTTCTTC
>NA|NA|TRBJ1-1|TRBV25-1
CASSAGMNTEAFF
TGTGCCAGCAGTGCAGGGATGAACACTGAAGCTTTCTTT
>many|NA|TRBJ1-4|TRBV27
CASSLSGLNEKLFF
TGTGCCAGCAGTTTATCGGGGCTCAATGAAAAACTGTTTTTT
>few|TRBD1|TRBJ2-1|TRBV29-1
CSVLTGDFYNEQFF
TGCAGCGTACTGACAGGGGACTTCTACAATGAGCAGTTCTTC
>NA|TRBD2|TRBJ2-1|TRBV29-1
CSVEGLGLSGEQFF
TGCAGCGTGGAAGGACTAGGTCTATCGGGCGAGCAGTTCTTC
>NA|TRBD2|TRBJ2-3|TRBV6-5
CASRPLAGMQYF
TGTGCCAGCAGACCACTAGCGGGGATGCAGTATTTT
>NA|TRBD2|TRBJ2-3|TRBV19
CASSPGTSVNTDTQYF
TGTGCCAGTAGTCCGGGGACTAGCGTCAACACAGATACGCAGTATTTT
>NA|NA|TRBJ1-2|TRBV30
CAWSGTGNYGYTF
TGTGCCTGGAGTGGAACAGGGAACTATGGCTACACCTTC
>NA|TRBD1|TRBJ1-5|TRBV30
CAWSETGNQPQHF
TGTGCCTGGAGTGAGACAGGGAATCAGCCCCAGCATTTT
>NA|NA|TRBJ1-5|TRBV5-6
CASSLWTQQGQPQHF
TGTGCCAGCAGCTTGTGGACCCAGCAGGGGCAGCCCCAGCATTTT
>NA|NA|TRBJ2-3|TRBV10-3
CAAKGDLRTDTQYF
TGTGCCGCAAAGGGGGACCTCCGCACAGATACGCAGTATTTT
>NA|NA|TRBJ1-1|TRBV30
CAWSRDTEAFF
TGTGCCTGGAGTCGGGACACCGAAGCTTTCTTT
>NA|NA|TRBJ2-1|TRBV5-6
CASSLGREQFF
TGTGCCAGCAGCTTGGGACGTGAGCAGTTCTTC
>NA|NA|TRBJ2-7|TRBV2
CASRGTSYEQYF
TGTGCCAGCAGGGGGACATCGTACGAGCAGTACTTC
>NA|NA|TRBJ1-6|TRBV13
CASSLNNSPLHF
TGTGCCAGCAGCTTAAATAATTCACCCCTCCACTTT
>NA|NA|TRBJ2-1|TRBV9
CASSVSGARDNEQFF
TGTGCCAGCAGCGTATCGGGGGCCAGGGACAATGAGCAGTTCTTC
>NA|NA|TRBJ2-6|TRBV27
CASSLTGSSGANVLTF
TGTGCCAGCAGTTTAACAGGGAGCTCTGGGGCCAACGTCCTGACTTTC
>NA|TRBD1|TRBJ1-2|TRBV29-1
CSVDGGGGYGYTF
TGCAGCGTTGATGGAGGGGGCGGCTATGGCTACACCTTC
>NA|TRBD2|TRBJ2-1|TRBV29-1
CSVENPTTSGEREQFF
TGCAGCGTTGAAAACCCTACGACTAGCGGGGAGCGTGAGCAGTTCTTC
>NA|NA|TRBJ2-1|TRBV10-1
CASSSGPSNEQFF
TGCGCCAGCAGTTCTGGCCCGAGCAATGAGCAGTTCTTC